Below are 23 T cell receptor beta chains sequenced from a single sample in a study of blood T cell repertoires in COVID-19 (TCRdb year 2020). Library preparation was by the immunoSEQ multiplex PCR assay. The clones in this table, taken by TCRdb from immuneACCESS, are in-frame only. Not every clone is retained; where verified, under half of the shortfall comes from an unresolved V gene, and the cause of the rest is unknown. This sample gives fewer than 300,000 clones in total; 80% to 95% of them show up just once. The ten largest clones represent over 2% of the sample. The specimen was peripheral blood. The receptors shown here come from a woman aged 25-40 years with COVID-19, enrolled during active disease.

The V call is TRBV7-2, the J call TRBJ1-5; TRBD1 matches at 7 bases. The CDR3 contains 14 residues. J lost 2 bases, V lost 5 bases, and 3 bases had no gene match. Germline CDR1 SGHTA, CDR2 FQGNSA. CDR3 protein: CASSPTGGNQPQHF. The CDR3 nucleotides are TGTGCCAGCAGCCCTACAGGGGGCAATCAGCCCCAGCATTTT.

CDR3 in amino acids: CASSLGAGGYNEQFF. The DNA of the CDR3 is TGTGCCAGCAGCTTAGGGGCAGGGGGCTACAATGAGCAGTTCTTC. V usage is TRBV7-9 and J usage is TRBJ2-1; the match to TRBD1 covers 7 bases. The trim removed 1 base at V and 3 bases at J, leaving 3 bases unmatched. Germline CDR1 SEHNR, CDR2 FQNEAQ (reference sequence). This CDR3 has 15 residues.

V gene TRBV19 combines with J gene TRBJ1-1; 7 nucleotides match TRBD1. Germline V gene lookup returns CDR1 LNHDA and CDR2 SQIVND (reference sequence). The CDR3 covers 13 residues. V shed 6 bases, J shed 3 bases, and the junction held 4 bases outside the gene matches. CDR3 region: CASRPTGDTEAFF. In nucleotides, the CDR3 is TGTGCCAGTAGGCCCACAGGGGACACTGAAGCTTTCTTT. Filled out from reference TRBV19 and TRBJ1-1, the complete variable domain reads DGGITQSPKYLFRKEGQNVTLSCEQNLNHDAMYWYRQDPGQGLRLIYYSQIVNDFQKGDIAEGYSVSREKKESFPLTVTSAQKNPTAFYLCASRPTGDTEAFFGQGTRLTVV.

The gene calls are TRBV29-1 and TRBJ2-7; D perhaps matches TRBD1 (5 bases). CDR1 and CDR2 from the germline V gene are SQVTM and ANQGSEA. This CDR3 comprises 14 residues. V was cut by 5 bases and J by 5 bases, with 19 bases left in between. CDR3 sequence: CSVLGDRRAHEQYF. The CDR3 nucleotides are TGCAGCGTTTTAGGGGATCGCAGGGCACACGAGCAGTACTTC.

A single count supports this clone. The rearrangement joins TRBV5-5 to TRBJ2-2, with D maybe TRBD1 (5 bases). V was shortened by 0 bases and J by 5 bases, with 8 bases between the two germline ends. The CDR3 loop spans 14 amino acids. Looked up from germline, CDR1 is SGHKS and CDR2 is YYEKEE (reference sequence). The CDR3 DNA follows: TGTGCCAGCAGCTTGGAAGGGGTAACCGGGGAGCTGTTTTTT. Encoded protein: CASSLEGVTGELFF.

The chain carries TRBV11-2 and TRBJ1-1; 7 bases match TRBD1. Germline V CDR1 and CDR2: SGHAT, FQNNGV. The junction had 6 bases not matched to a gene; V was cut back by 5 bases and J by 0 bases. The CDR3 totals 15 residues. The CDR3 nucleotides read TGTGCCAGCAGCACCCGACAGGGCCTGAACACTGAAGCTTTCTTT. Translating gives CASSTRQGLNTEAFF.

The chain has TRBV30 and TRBJ2-1; tentatively, D is TRBD2 (5 bases). Trimming took off 5 bases at V and 6 bases at J, with 17 bases between the two ends. Germline assignment: CDR1 GTSNPN and CDR2 SVGIG (reference sequence). This CDR3 has 14 amino acids. CDR3 protein: CAWHTGKLSNEQFF. DNA of the CDR3: TGTGCCTGGCACACCGGGAAATTGAGCAATGAGCAGTTCTTC.

This rearrangement joins TRBV19 to TRBJ2-5; 13 bases agree with TRBD2. Unmatched junction bases numbered 10, after V lost 5 bases and J lost 4 bases. CDR3 length equals 17 residues. CDR1 and CDR2 from the germline V gene are LNHDA and SQIVND (reference sequence). The CDR3 protein is CASSVGRTSGRRETQYF. The CDR3 DNA is TGTGCCAGTAGTGTCGGACGGACTAGCGGGAGACGAGAGACCCAGTACTTC.

The chain carries TRBV15 and TRBJ1-2; the D is unclear. Germline V gene lookup returns CDR1 LNHNV and CDR2 YYDKDF (reference sequence). V lost 5 bases and J 5 bases, leaving 15 bases between the germline ends. This CDR3 comprises 14 residues. The CDR3 here is CATSGGGKGYGYTF. The CDR3, as DNA: TGTGCCACCAGCGGTGGCGGGAAAGGATATGGCTACACCTTC.

V gene TRBV27 combines with J gene TRBJ2-1; D perhaps matches TRBD2 (6 bases). Trimming cost V 3 bases and J 2 bases, with 11 bases left between them. The CDR3 has 15 residues. Germline V gene sequence: CDR1 MNHEY, CDR2 SMNVEV (reference sequence). This CDR3 is CASSFIGGTYNEQFF. The DNA for the CDR3 is TGTGCCAGCAGTTTTATTGGGGGGACCTACAATGAGCAGTTCTTC.

This rearrangement joins TRBV19 to TRBJ1-5; tentatively, D is TRBD1 (5 bases). Germline V CDR1 and CDR2: LNHDA, SQIVND (reference sequence). This CDR3 spans 16 amino acids. The V and J ends lost 2 bases and 1 base respectively, with 12 bases between them. CDR3 nucleotides: TGTGCCAGTAGTATAACTAGCAGGGAGAGCAATCAGCCCCAGCATTTT. Translation gives CASSITSRESNQPQHF.

This clone was picked up a small number of times. The V call is TRBV19, the J call TRBJ2-3; TRBD2 might be the D (5 bases). This CDR3 region has 12 residues. V lost 5 bases to trimming and J lost 8 bases, with 11 bases between them. The V gene's germline CDR1 is LNHDA and CDR2 SQIVND (reference sequence). The CDR3 DNA reads as TGTGCCAGTAGTCCGGTGGGAGTTACGCAGTATTTT. Translated: CASSPVGVTQYF.

There are a few counts of this clone. The V and J genes are TRBV27 and TRBJ2-1; D uncertain. The germline gives CDR1 MNHEY, CDR2 SMNVEV (reference sequence). The CDR3 has 14 amino acids. The ends were cut back, 5 bases at V and 6 bases at J, with 14 bases in the middle. The CDR3 is CASSPLASGNEQFF. The CDR3 nucleotides are TGTGCCAGCAGTCCCCTTGCATCGGGCAATGAGCAGTTCTTC.

J is TRBJ2-3 and V is TRBV5-1; D is possibly TRBD1 (6 bases). Per the germline V gene, CDR1 is SGHRS and CDR2 is YFSETQ. This CDR3 spans 16 amino acids. Trimming took 1 base from V and 1 from J, leaving 13 bases between them. DNA of the CDR3: TGCGCCAGCAGCTTGATCTCGGCAGGGGGCACAGATACGCAGTATTTT. Amino acid sequence: CASSLISAGGTDTQYF.

The V gene is TRBV24-1, the J gene TRBJ2-1, with TRBD1 as a possible D gene (5 bases). The CDR3 totals 13 residues. From germline, CDR1 is KGHDR and CDR2 SFDVKD. V shed 4 bases and J shed 4 bases, with 7 bases lying between them. DNA for the CDR3: TGTGCCACCAGTGAAGACAGTTACAATGAGCAGTTCTTC. Protein product: CATSEDSYNEQFF.

This rearrangement joins TRBV6-5 to TRBJ1-4; 9 bases fit TRBD1. V lost 6 bases to trimming and J lost 9 bases; unmatched junction nucleotides: 11. Germline assignment: CDR1 MNHEY and CDR2 SVGAGI. The CDR3 loop spans 15 amino acids. DNA of the CDR3: TGTGCCAGCAGCCCATTTCAGGGACAGGGACAAAAACTGTTTTTT. Its protein product is CASSPFQGQGQKLFF.

The rearrangement uses TRBV25-1 and TRBJ1-1, with a tentative D call TRBD1 (5 bases). The CDR3 runs 16 residues. V shed 2 bases and J shed 2 bases, with 15 bases lying between them. Germline CDR1 is MGHDK and CDR2 is SYGVNS. The CDR3 DNA reads TGTGCCAGCAGTGAACTGGGGATAGGGGTTAACACTGAAGCTTTCTTT. Translated, it gives CASSELGIGVNTEAFF.

This clone appeared a single time. The V and J genes are TRBV11-2 and TRBJ2-5, with D unclear. The CDR3 length is 12 residues. V dropped 7 bases and J dropped 5 bases, with 11 bases sitting between them. The germline V gene encodes CDR1 SGHAT and CDR2 FQNNGV. The DNA for the CDR3 is TGTGCCAGCACCCCAGGCCGGGAGACCCAGTACTTC. This encodes CASTPGRETQYF.

The rearrangement links TRBV27 to TRBJ1-3; no clear D gene. The V and J ends lost 8 bases and 0 bases respectively, with 8 bases between them. The CDR3 covers 13 residues. Germline V lookup: CDR1 MNHEY, CDR2 SMNVEV (reference sequence). CDR3: CASGWSSGNTIYF. CDR3 nucleotides: TGTGCCAGCGGTTGGAGCTCTGGAAACACCATATATTTT.

The V call is TRBV27, the J call TRBJ1-5, with D unresolved. Per the germline V gene, CDR1 is MNHEY and CDR2 is SMNVEV (reference sequence). V lost 4 bases and J lost 0, with 10 bases in between. There are 15 residues in the CDR3. In nucleotides, the CDR3 is TGTGCCAGCAGTTCAGACGGGTATAGCAATCAGCCCCAGCATTTT. Translated, it gives CASSSDGYSNQPQHF.

This chain uses TRBV9 with TRBJ2-1, with 13 positions matching TRBD2. Unmatched junction bases numbered 4, after V lost 5 bases and J lost 2 bases. The CDR3 consists of 16 residues. Germline V gene data show CDR1 as SGDLS and CDR2 as YYNGEE. CDR3 nucleotides: TGTGCCAGCAGACCGGGACTAGCGGGGCCCTACAATGAGCAGTTCTTC. Translating gives CASRPGLAGPYNEQFF.

On this clone itself: Different DNA sequences within this sample yield the same CDR3. V usage is TRBV5-1 and J usage is TRBJ2-3; D is unresolved. V lost 4 bases and J lost 2, with 5 bases in between. This CDR3 contains 12 residues. In germline, CDR1 is SGHRS, CDR2 YFSETQ. CDR3 loop: CASSLSTDTQYF. As DNA, the CDR3 is TGCGCCAGCAGCCTGTCCACAGATACGCAGTATTTT.

The V call is TRBV19, the J call TRBJ2-6; 11 bases are shared with TRBD1. The germline gives CDR1 LNHDA, CDR2 SQIVND (reference sequence). V dropped 7 bases and J dropped 0; count of bases not matched to a gene: 14. CDR3 length: 20 residues. CDR3 sequence (DNA): TGTGCCAGTAACCCGGGACAGGGGGTCGATAAAGTCTCTGGGGCCAACGTCCTGACTTTC. This sequence encodes CASNPGQGVDKVSGANVLTF.